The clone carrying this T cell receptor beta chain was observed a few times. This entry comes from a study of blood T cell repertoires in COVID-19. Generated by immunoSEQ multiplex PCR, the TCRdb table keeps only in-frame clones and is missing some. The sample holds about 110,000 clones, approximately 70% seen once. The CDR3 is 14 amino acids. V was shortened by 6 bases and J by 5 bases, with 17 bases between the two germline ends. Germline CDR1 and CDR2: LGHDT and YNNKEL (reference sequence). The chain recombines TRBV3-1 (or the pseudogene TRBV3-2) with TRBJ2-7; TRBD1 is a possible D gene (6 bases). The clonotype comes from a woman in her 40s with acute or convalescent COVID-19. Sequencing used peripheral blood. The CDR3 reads CASSYFGGRDEQYF. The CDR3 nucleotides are TGTGCCAGCAGTTATTTTGGGGGCCGGGACGAGCAGTACTTC.